Following are 2 T cell receptor beta chains from one sample sequenced in a study of radiotherapy plus CTLA-4 blockade in lung cancer. Sequencing used immunoSEQ multiplex PCR; TCRdb keeps in-frame clones, though not all of them. The sample has approximately 80,000 clones, approximately 73% seen once. The starting material was peripheral blood, obtained from a patient treated with radiotherapy plus ipilimumab. These receptors all come from a human donor with non-small cell lung cancer whose response to radiotherapy plus ipilimumab could not be evaluated.

The gene calls are TRBV27 and TRBJ2-3, with D uncertain. CDR3 size: 12 residues. In germline, CDR1 is MNHEY, CDR2 SMNVEV (reference sequence). V was trimmed by 4 bases and J by 2 bases, leaving 4 bases between them. In DNA, the CDR3 is TGTGCCAGCAGTTCCTACACAGATACGCAGTATTTT. Residues: CASSSYTDTQYF.

The chain employs TRBV5-1 and TRBJ2-7, with D perhaps TRBD2 (6 bases). The germline gives CDR1 SGHRS, CDR2 YFSETQ. The V and J ends lost 5 bases and 3 bases respectively, with 9 bases between them. This CDR3 region has 12 residues. CDR3 DNA sequence: TGCGCCAGCAGTGTGGGGGGCTACGAGCAGTACTTC. This codes for CASSVGGYEQYF.